A single sample gave rise to the 5 T cell receptor beta chains below, sequenced in a study of vaccination effects on CD4 cells after COVID-19. Antigen-specific CD4+ T cells were expanded with viral peptide pools in the ViraFEST assay before sequencing. When about ten days of culture had elapsed, CD4+ T cells were isolated. Participants got two doses of BNT162b2 or mRNA-1273 vaccine. Assay: immunoSEQ multiplex PCR; the TCRdb copy retains only in-frame clones and omits some. The data contain tens of thousands of clones, 60% to 85% of them singletons. These receptors have no known antigen. The sequenced sample was CD4+ T cells from PBMCs cultured with HCoV-NL63 spike peptides, obtained after COVID-19 vaccination. These receptors were taken from a human donor who received a COVID-19 vaccine.

The J gene is TRBJ2-3, the V gene TRBV5-4, with 7 bases identical to TRBD2. V was clipped by 4 bases and J by 5 bases; unmatched bases: 16. Germline V CDR1 and CDR2: SGHNT, YYREEE (reference sequence). The CDR3 covers 17 residues. The CDR3 sequence is CASSTRWGGAIEDTQYF. In DNA, the CDR3 is TGTGCCAGCAGCACTCGGTGGGGAGGGGCTATTGAAGATACGCAGTATTTT.

The J gene is TRBJ1-1, the V gene TRBV19, with D perhaps TRBD1 (6 bases). This CDR3 is 14 amino acids long. V lost 7 bases and J lost 1, with 13 bases in between. Germline V gene lookup returns CDR1 LNHDA and CDR2 SQIVND (reference sequence). The CDR3 sequence: CASMARDKNTEAFF. In DNA form, the CDR3 reads TGTGCCAGTATGGCCCGGGACAAGAACACTGAAGCTTTCTTT.

This clone was counted a single time. V and J are TRBV6-5 and TRBJ2-2, with TRBD2 as a possible D gene (5 bases). CDR3 length: 14 residues. Deletions cut 6 bases from V and 5 bases from J, with 13 bases between. Germline lookup yields CDR1 MNHEY and CDR2 SVGAGI. This CDR3 is CASRSGGQTGELFF. In DNA, the CDR3 is TGTGCCAGCAGATCTGGAGGCCAGACCGGGGAGCTGTTTTTT.

V and J are TRBV7-2 and TRBJ1-3; D remains unclear. From germline, CDR1 is SGHTA and CDR2 FQGNSA. This CDR3 has 12 residues. V lost 3 bases and J lost 0, with 0 bases in between. The CDR3 loop is CASSFSGNTIYF. In DNA, the CDR3 is TGTGCCAGCAGCTTCTCTGGAAACACCATATATTTT.

This clone was picked up a small number of times. V is TRBV4-2 and J is TRBJ2-1; D assignment may be TRBD1 or TRBD2 (5 bases each). The length of the CDR3 is 15 residues. V lost 1 base and J 2 bases, leaving 9 bases between the germline ends. Germline V lookup: CDR1 LGHNA, CDR2 YNFKEQ. The DNA of the CDR3 is TGTGCCAGCAGCCAAGCCTGGGGGACCTACAATGAGCAGTTCTTC. Encoded protein: CASSQAWGTYNEQFF.